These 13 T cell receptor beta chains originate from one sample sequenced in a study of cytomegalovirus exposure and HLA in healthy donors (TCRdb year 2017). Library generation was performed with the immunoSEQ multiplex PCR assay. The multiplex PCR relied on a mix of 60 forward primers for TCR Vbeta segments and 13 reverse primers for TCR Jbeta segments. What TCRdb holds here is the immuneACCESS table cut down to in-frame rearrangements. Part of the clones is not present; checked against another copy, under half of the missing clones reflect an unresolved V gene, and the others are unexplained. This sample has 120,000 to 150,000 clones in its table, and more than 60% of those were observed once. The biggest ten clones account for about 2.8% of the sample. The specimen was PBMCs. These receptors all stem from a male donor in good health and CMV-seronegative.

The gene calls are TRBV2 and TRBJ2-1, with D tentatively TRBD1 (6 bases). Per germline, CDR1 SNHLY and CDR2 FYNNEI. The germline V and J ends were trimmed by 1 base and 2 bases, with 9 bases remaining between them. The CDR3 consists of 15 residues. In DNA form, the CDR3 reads TGTGCCAGCAGTGAAGATCGGACAGCCTACAATGAGCAGTTCTTC. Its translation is CASSEDRTAYNEQFF. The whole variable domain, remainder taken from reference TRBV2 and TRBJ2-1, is EPEVTQTPSHQVTQMGQEVILRCVPISNHLYFYWYRQILGQKVEFLVSFYNNEISEKSEIFDDQFSVERPDGSNFTLKIRSTKLEDSAMYFCASSEDRTAYNEQFFGPGTRLTVL.

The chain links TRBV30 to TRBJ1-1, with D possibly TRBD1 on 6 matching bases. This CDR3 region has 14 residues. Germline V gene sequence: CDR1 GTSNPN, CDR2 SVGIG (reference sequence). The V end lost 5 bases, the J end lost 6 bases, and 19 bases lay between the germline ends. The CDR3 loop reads CAWLSDAGGPEAFF. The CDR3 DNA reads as TGTGCCTGGCTCTCCGATGCGGGGGGCCCTGAAGCTTTCTTT.

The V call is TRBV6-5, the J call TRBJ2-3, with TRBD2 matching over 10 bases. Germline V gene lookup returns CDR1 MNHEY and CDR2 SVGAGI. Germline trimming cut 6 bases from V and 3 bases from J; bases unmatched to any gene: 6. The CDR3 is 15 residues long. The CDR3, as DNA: TGTGCCAGCAGCCGAGCGGGGGGGGTGACAGATACGCAGTATTTT. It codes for CASSRAGGVTDTQYF.

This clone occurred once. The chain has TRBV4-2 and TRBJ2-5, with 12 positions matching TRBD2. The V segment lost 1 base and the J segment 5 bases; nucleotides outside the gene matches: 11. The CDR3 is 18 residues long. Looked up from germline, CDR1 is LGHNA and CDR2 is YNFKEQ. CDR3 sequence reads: CASSQAGLAGRFPETQYF. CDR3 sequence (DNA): TGTGCCAGCAGCCAAGCGGGACTAGCGGGCCGGTTCCCGGAGACCCAGTACTTC.

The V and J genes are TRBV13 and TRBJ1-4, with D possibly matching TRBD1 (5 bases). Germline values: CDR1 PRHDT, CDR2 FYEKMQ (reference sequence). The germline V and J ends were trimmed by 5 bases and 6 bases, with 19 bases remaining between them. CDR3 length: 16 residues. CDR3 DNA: TGTGCCAGCAGCCTAAAAGGGGAGGGTCCAGATGAAAAACTGTTTTTT. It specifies CASSLKGEGPDEKLFF.

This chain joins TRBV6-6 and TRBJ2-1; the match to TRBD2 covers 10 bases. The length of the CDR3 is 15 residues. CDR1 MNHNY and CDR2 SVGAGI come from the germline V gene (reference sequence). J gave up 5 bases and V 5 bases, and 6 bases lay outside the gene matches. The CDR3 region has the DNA TGTGCCAGCAGTGTTACTAGCGGGATCAACAATGAGCAGTTCTTC. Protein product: CASSVTSGINNEQFF.

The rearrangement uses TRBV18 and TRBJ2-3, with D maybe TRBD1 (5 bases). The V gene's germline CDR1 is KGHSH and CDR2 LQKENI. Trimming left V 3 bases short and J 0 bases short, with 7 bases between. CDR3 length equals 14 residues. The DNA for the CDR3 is TGTGCCAGCTCACCTCGGACAAGCACAGATACGCAGTATTTT. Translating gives CASSPRTSTDTQYF.

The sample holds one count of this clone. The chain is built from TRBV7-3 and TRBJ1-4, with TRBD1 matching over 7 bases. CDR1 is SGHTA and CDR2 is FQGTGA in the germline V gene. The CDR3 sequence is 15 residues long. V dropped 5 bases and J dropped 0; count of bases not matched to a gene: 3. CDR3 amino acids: CASSQTGATNEKLFF. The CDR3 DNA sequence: TGTGCCAGCAGCCAAACAGGGGCAACTAATGAAAAACTGTTTTTT.

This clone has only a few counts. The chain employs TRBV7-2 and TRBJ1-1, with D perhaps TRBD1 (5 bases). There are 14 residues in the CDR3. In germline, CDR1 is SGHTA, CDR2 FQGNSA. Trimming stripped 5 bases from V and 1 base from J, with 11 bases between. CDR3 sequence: CASSPRRENTEAFF. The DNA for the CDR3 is TGTGCCAGCAGCCCCCGCAGGGAGAACACTGAAGCTTTCTTT.

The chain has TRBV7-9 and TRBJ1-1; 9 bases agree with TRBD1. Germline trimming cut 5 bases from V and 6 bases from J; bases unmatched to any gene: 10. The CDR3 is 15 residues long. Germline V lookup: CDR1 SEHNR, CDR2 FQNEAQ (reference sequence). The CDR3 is CASSVDRGRRAEAFF. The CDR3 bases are TGTGCCAGCAGCGTGGACAGGGGAAGAAGAGCTGAAGCTTTCTTT.

The CDR3 loop is CASSYEGWDTEAFF. The CDR3 bases are TGTGCCAGCAGTTACGAGGGATGGGACACTGAAGCTTTCTTT. This sequence joins TRBV6-6 and TRBJ1-1; D not certain. Germline CDR1 and CDR2: MNHNY and SVGAGI (reference sequence). CDR3 length: 14 residues. V was clipped by 2 bases and J by 3 bases, with 10 bases between them.

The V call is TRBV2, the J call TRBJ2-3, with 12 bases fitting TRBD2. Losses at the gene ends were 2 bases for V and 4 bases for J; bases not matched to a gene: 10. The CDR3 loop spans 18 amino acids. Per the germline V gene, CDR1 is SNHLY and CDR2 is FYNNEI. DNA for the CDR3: TGTGCCAGCAGTGAATGGAGGGCTAGCGGGGGGGGCGCAGATACGCAGTATTTT. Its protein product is CASSEWRASGGGADTQYF.

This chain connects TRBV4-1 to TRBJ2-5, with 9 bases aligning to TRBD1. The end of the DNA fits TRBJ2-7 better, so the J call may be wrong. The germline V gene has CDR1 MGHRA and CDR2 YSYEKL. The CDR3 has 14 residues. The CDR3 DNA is TGCGCCAGCAGCCATCCGGGACAGGGATCCGAGCAGTACTTC. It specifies CASSHPGQGSEQYF.